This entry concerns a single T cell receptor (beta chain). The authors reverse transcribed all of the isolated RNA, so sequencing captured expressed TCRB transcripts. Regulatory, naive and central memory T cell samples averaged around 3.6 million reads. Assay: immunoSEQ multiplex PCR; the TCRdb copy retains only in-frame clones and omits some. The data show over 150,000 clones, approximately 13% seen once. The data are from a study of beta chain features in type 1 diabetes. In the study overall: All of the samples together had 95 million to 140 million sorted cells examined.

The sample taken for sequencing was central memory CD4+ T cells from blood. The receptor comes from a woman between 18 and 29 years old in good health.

The CDR3 protein is CASSPRGQGGTDTQYF. The CDR3 DNA follows: TGTGCCAGCAGCCCAAGGGGACAGGGAGGCACAGATACGCAGTATTTT. V gene TRBV7-2 combines with J gene TRBJ2-3, with TRBD1 identical over 9 bases. The CDR3 runs 16 residues. V gave up 5 bases and J gave up 1 base; unmatched junction bases: 7. The germline CDR1 and CDR2 sequences are SGHTA and FQGNSA.